The rows below give T cell receptor beta chains drawn from one sample of a study of blood T cell repertoires in COVID-19. Measured with immunoSEQ multiplex PCR; TCRdb has only the in-frame clones, and not every one. The table shows 150,000 to 200,000 clones, with 87% occurring only once. The material sequenced was peripheral blood. These receptors were collected from a woman between 45 and 60 years old with acute or convalescent COVID-19. Both conserved end residues are part of each CDR3.

V	J	CDR3
TRBV5-5	TRBJ1-2	CASSVLPPGQGEHGYTF
TRBV19	TRBJ1-5	CASSEGGFGSQPQHF
TRBV27	TRBJ1-2	CASSVVGGQTYGYTF
TRBV27	TRBJ2-7	CASSFQGQGYEQYF
TRBV7-8	TRBJ2-7	CASSHFRRGLTYEQYF
TRBV6-5	TRBJ2-3	CASKPTPRTDTQYF
TRBV3-1/TRBV3-2	TRBJ1-4	CASSQFRGAPTNEKLFF
TRBV10-3	TRBJ1-1	CAISGTGNTEAFF
TRBV5-4	TRBJ2-1	CASSQPSGGSSYNEQFF
TRBV9	TRBJ1-4	CASSLQGLATNEKLFF